The 12 T cell receptor beta chains below come from one sample, sequenced in a study of STAT3 mutations in large granular lymphocyte leukemia. Study-level results: Every T-cell large granular lymphocyte leukemia patient had at least one immunodominant TCR beta clonotype.

The assay was immunoSEQ multiplex PCR, and TCRdb's table has in-frame clones only and misses some. Among roughly 14,000 clones listed, roughly nine tenths were seen once. Their cognate antigens are unknown. The specimen sequenced was peripheral blood mononuclear cells. These receptors all stem from a middle-aged man with T-cell large granular lymphocyte leukemia. Some clones in this sample may be carry-over from other donors' samples.

Written as DNA, the CDR3 is TGCAGTGCAAGACAGGACACTGAAGCTTTCTTT. Its translation is CSARQDTEAFF. The chain has TRBV20-1 and TRBJ1-1, with TRBD1 as a possible D gene (6 bases). This CDR3 has 11 residues. Trimming removed 6 bases at V and 3 bases at J, with 8 bases between. From germline, CDR1 is DFQATT and CDR2 SNEGSKA (reference sequence).

The chain links TRBV23-1 to TRBJ1-1; D uncertain. TRBV23-1 is flagged as an ORF with uncertain function. The CDR3 runs to 14 residues. V lost 4 bases and J lost 1, with 10 bases in between. The DNA of the CDR3 is TGCGCCAGCAGTCCCCCCACAGCGAACACTGAAGCTTTCTTT. It encodes CASSPPTANTEAFF.

The chain joins TRBV27 to TRBJ1-2; TRBD1 matches at 7 bases. The ends lost 4 bases at V and 8 bases at J; junction bases unmatched: 13. The CDR3 loop spans 15 amino acids. Per germline, CDR1 MNHEY and CDR2 SMNVEV (reference sequence). CDR3 coding DNA: TGTGCCAGCAGTTCGGTGCGACAGGGAAAAGGGGGCTACACCTTC. It codes for CASSSVRQGKGGYTF.

This clone has a handful of counts. The gene calls are TRBV27 and TRBJ1-4, with D maybe TRBD1 (6 bases). CDR1 MNHEY and CDR2 SMNVEV come from the germline V gene (reference sequence). The CDR3 has 14 amino acids. V was cut by 3 bases and J by 5 bases, with 10 bases left in between. CDR3 in amino acids: CASSLRQGNEKLFF. DNA for the CDR3: TGTGCCAGCAGTTTGAGGCAGGGGAATGAAAAACTGTTTTTT.

The V gene is TRBV28, the J gene TRBJ2-7; TRBD1 aligns across 9 bases. The length of the CDR3 is 15 residues. In germline, CDR1 is MDHEN, CDR2 SYDVKM. The V segment lost 4 bases and the J segment 2 bases; nucleotides outside the gene matches: 6. CDR3 nucleotides: TGTGCCAGCAGTTCACCCGGGACAGGGACCTACGAGCAGTACTTC. Its translation is CASSSPGTGTYEQYF.

The gene calls are TRBV19 and TRBJ2-6; 7 bases agree with TRBD2. The CDR3 has 14 amino acids. Germline CDR1 reads LNHDA; CDR2 reads SQIVND (reference sequence). V dropped 10 bases and J dropped 4; count of bases not matched to a gene: 7. The CDR3 DNA follows: TGTGCCACCTCCCGGGGGGAAGGGGCCAACGTCCTGACTTTC. Translating it yields CATSRGEGANVLTF.

V usage is TRBV5-6 and J usage is TRBJ1-6; TRBD1 matches at 7 bases. This CDR3 is 16 amino acids long. CDR1 and CDR2 (germline): SGHDT, YYEEEE. V lost 4 bases and J lost 8; bases outside the gene matches: 12. The CDR3 loop reads CASSPGGRGGDSPLHF. For the CDR3, the DNA is TGTGCCAGCAGCCCAGGGGGGCGGGGAGGTGATTCACCCCTCCACTTT.

This clone occurred once. The genes are TRBV6-1 and TRBJ1-5; weak D call: TRBD1 (5 bases). The V end was cut by 4 bases, the J end by 6 bases, with 16 bases between. Germline CDR1 is MNHNS and CDR2 is SASEGT. The CDR3 consists of 15 residues. CDR3 loop: CASSAQGGAGQPQHF. CDR3 DNA: TGTGCCAGCAGTGCCCAAGGAGGGGCGGGTCAGCCCCAGCATTTT.

This rearrangement joins TRBV27 to TRBJ1-6; D is unresolved. V was trimmed by 2 bases and J by 5 bases, leaving 13 bases between them. In germline, CDR1 is MNHEY, CDR2 SMNVEV (reference sequence). The CDR3 consists of 16 residues. For the CDR3, the DNA is TGTGCCAGCAGTTTACAGTGGGAGCGAAATAATTCACCCCTCCACTTT. The encoded protein is CASSLQWERNNSPLHF.

The chain couples TRBV28 to TRBJ2-7, with TRBD1 identical over 9 bases. The CDR3 is made up of 15 amino acids. The trim removed 1 base at V and 5 bases at J, leaving 6 bases unmatched. Germline CDR1 reads MDHEN; CDR2 reads SYDVKM. In nucleotides, the CDR3 is TGTGCCAGCAGTTTATTCTGGACAGGGGTCCACGAGCAGTACTTC. This codes for CASSLFWTGVHEQYF.

The V gene is TRBV5-8, the J gene TRBJ1-1, with a possible D match to TRBD1 (5 bases). Germline V gene lookup returns CDR1 SGHTS and CDR2 YDEGEE. V lost 1 base and J 3 bases, leaving 13 bases between the germline ends. CDR3 length equals 15 residues. CDR3 DNA sequence: TGTGCCAGCAGCTTGCCCGGGGACTCGGACACTGAAGCTTTCTTT. It specifies CASSLPGDSDTEAFF. Full variable domain (rest looked up from reference TRBV5-8 and TRBJ1-1): EAGVTQSPTHLIKTRGQQATLRCSPISGHTSVYWYQQALGLGLQFLLWYDEGEERNRGNFPPRFSGRQFPNYSSELNVNALELEDSALYLCASSLPGDSDTEAFFGQGTRLTVV.

V gene TRBV5-5 combines with J gene TRBJ2-7; D may be TRBD1 (5 bases). Between the trimmed V and J ends, which lost 4 bases and 2 bases, there was a span of 10 bases. The CDR3 sequence is 13 residues long. Germline lookup yields CDR1 SGHKS and CDR2 YYEKEE (reference sequence). CDR3 region: CASSQQVTYEQYF. The DNA of the CDR3 is TGTGCCAGCAGCCAACAGGTGACCTACGAGCAGTACTTC.